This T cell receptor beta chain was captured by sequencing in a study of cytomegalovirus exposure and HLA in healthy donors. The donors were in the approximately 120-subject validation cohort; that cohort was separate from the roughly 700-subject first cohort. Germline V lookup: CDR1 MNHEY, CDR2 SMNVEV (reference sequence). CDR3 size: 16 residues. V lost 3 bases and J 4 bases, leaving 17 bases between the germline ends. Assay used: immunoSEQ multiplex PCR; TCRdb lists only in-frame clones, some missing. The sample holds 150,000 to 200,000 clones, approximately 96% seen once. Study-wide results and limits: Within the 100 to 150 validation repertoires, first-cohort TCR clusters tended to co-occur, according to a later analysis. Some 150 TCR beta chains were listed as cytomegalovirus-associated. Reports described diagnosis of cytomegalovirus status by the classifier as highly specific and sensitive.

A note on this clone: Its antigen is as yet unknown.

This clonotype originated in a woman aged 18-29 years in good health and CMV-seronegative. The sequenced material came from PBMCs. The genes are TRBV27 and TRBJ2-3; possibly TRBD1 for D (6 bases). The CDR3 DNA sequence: TGTGCCAGCAGTTTTTTCCCCCCTACAGGGCCAGATACGCAGTATTTT. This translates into CASSFFPPTGPDTQYF.